This TCR beta chain originates from a study of blood T cell repertoires in COVID-19. TCRdb's table, derived via immunoSEQ multiplex PCR, lists solely in-frame clones and lacks some. The sample includes about 240,000 clones, about four fifths of them seen just once. CDR3 length: 17 residues. Germline CDR1 is LNHDA and CDR2 is SQIVND (reference sequence). Trimming at V came to 3 bases and at J to 3 bases, leaving 9 bases not matched to a gene. This clone was found a few times. This sequence was found in a woman older than 75 with acute or convalescent COVID-19. The sample consisted of peripheral blood. The chain couples TRBV19 to TRBJ2-3, with TRBD1 matching over 10 bases. The CDR3 DNA sequence: TGTGCCAGTAGTATTGGACAGGGGGTGGGTTTGACAGATACGCAGTATTTT. Encoded protein: CASSIGQGVGLTDTQYF.